Listed here is a single T cell receptor (beta chain). The antigen is undetermined. The data derive from a study of cytomegalovirus exposure and HLA in healthy donors. Study details: Earlier findings included some 120 million unique TCR beta sequences obtained from 150 million to 200 million T cells. Findings of the study overall: Later work showed greater clonal expansion in HLA-associated TCR beta chains than in equally common others. Testing in vitro showed three CMV-associated chains specific for CMV antigens.

The study ran its PCR with 60 Vbeta and 13 Jbeta primers. Clones were read by immunoSEQ multiplex PCR, and TCRdb kept only the in-frame ones, dropping some. The sample records 150,000 to 200,000 clones, approximately 77% being singletons. This CDR3 is 19 amino acids long. The sequence came from a man aged 45-65 years in good health and CMV-seropositive. The chain employs TRBV12-2 and TRBJ1-6; the DNA was not used to check the table's D call, TRBD1. TRBV12-2 is a listed pseudogene. Sequencing used PBMCs. CDR3 sequence reads: CASRFPGQRKIYYNSPLHF. DNA for the CDR3: TGTGCAAGTCGCTTTCCGGGACAGCGGAAGATCTACTATAATTCACCCCTCCACTTT.